The rows below give T cell receptor beta chains drawn from one sample of a study of T cells after yellow fever vaccination. TCRdb itself ran the 5' RACE reads through MiXCR, one entry per CDR3 protein. Among fewer than 350,000 distinct CDR3 sequences, 3.5% to 4.5% were seen once, and the ten largest hold approximately 19%. Source: PBMCs, taken 15 days after the yellow fever booster vaccination. The receptors stem from a man aged 18-30 years who received the YFV17D yellow fever vaccine. Each CDR3 is given with its conserved first and last residue. Fields, in order: CDR3 DNA, CDR3 protein, J gene, D gene, clone size, V gene. The D gene is left open where the match is weak. Only some rows state a clone size, as once, few, many or a class for expanded clones.

TGCAGCGTTGAAACCCCCTCCTACAATGAGCAGTTCTTC,CSVETPSYNEQFF,TRBJ2-1,.,few,TRBV29-1
TGCGCCAGCACCTTTAGCGGGGGGGCCGGCACCGGGGAGCTGTTTTTT,CASTFSGGAGTGELFF,TRBJ2-2,TRBD2,few,TRBV5-1
TGCGCCAGCAGCACTGTGGCTTCACCCCTCCACTTT,CASSTVASPLHF,TRBJ1-6,.,many,TRBV4-1
TGCAGTGCCATATCCGGGGTCTACTATGGCTACACCTTC,CSAISGVYYGYTF,TRBJ1-2,.,.,TRBV20-1
TGTGCCAGCAGTTCCGACCCTATCACCTACACCTTC,CASSSDPITYTF,TRBJ1-2,.,many,TRBV12-3/TRBV12-4
TGCAGCGTTCCCGAGGGACAGTCCCCAGATACGCAGTATTTT,CSVPEGQSPDTQYF,TRBJ2-3,TRBD1,.,TRBV29-1
TGTGCCAGCTCACCGGTTAGCGGGGGCCAAGAGACCCAGTACTTC,CASSPVSGGQETQYF,TRBJ2-5,TRBD2,.,TRBV18
TGTGCCAGCTCACCGGGAGGGAGTTCAACAAATTCACCCCTCCACTTT,CASSPGGSSTNSPLHF,TRBJ1-6,.,many,TRBV18
TGCGCCAGCAGCTTGGGGGCCACCCTAGTAACCGGGGAGCTGTTTTTT,CASSLGATLVTGELFF,TRBJ2-2,.,.,TRBV5-1
TGTGCCAGCAGTTCGCAGGGGAGGACTGAAGCTTTCTTT,CASSSQGRTEAFF,TRBJ1-1,.,many,TRBV27
TGTGCCAGCAGCTTAGGATCAGGGATGAACACTGAAGCTTTCTTT,CASSLGSGMNTEAFF,TRBJ1-1,.,many,TRBV7-4
TGTGCCAGCAGCTCCCGGACAGGGCAAGAGACCCAGTACTTC,CASSSRTGQETQYF,TRBJ2-5,TRBD1,few,TRBV7-8
TGTGCCAGCAGTCCGGACAGACTTGATCAGCCCCAGCATTTT,CASSPDRLDQPQHF,TRBJ1-5,.,many,TRBV28
TGTGCCAGCAGCCCCGGGACTGCCCGCGAGGAGCCCCAGCATTTT,CASSPGTAREEPQHF,TRBJ1-5,.,many,TRBV7-2
TGTGCCAGCAGTTTAAATCCAGCGGGGGGGCCAAATACGCAGTATTTT,CASSLNPAGGPNTQYF,TRBJ2-3,TRBD2,many,TRBV27
TGTGCCAGCAGCTTAGCGGCGAGGGGGAAAGGCTACACCTTC,CASSLAARGKGYTF,TRBJ1-2,.,many,TRBV7-2
TGTGCCAGCAGCCTCGGGACTAATGAAAAACTGTTTTTT,CASSLGTNEKLFF,TRBJ1-4,.,many,TRBV7-6
TGTGCCACCAGTGATCCGGGACTAGCAGGCACCGGGGAGCTGTTTTTT,CATSDPGLAGTGELFF,TRBJ2-2,TRBD2,.,TRBV24-1
TGTGCCAGCAGCGCAGCACAGGGGAGCTCCTATAATTCACCCCTCCACTTT,CASSAAQGSSYNSPLHF,TRBJ1-6,TRBD1,few,TRBV9
TGCAGTGCTATGGGACGACACGATTTTCTCACTGAAGCTTTCTTT,CSAMGRHDFLTEAFF,TRBJ1-1,.,few,TRBV20-1
TGTGCCAGCAGTCCCGGGACAGGGGATCAGCCCCAGCATTTT,CASSPGTGDQPQHF,TRBJ1-5,TRBD1,few,TRBV12-3/TRBV12-4
TGTGCCAGCAGCGACAGGGAGAATGGGGAGCTGTTTTTT,CASSDRENGELFF,TRBJ2-2,TRBD1,many,TRBV12-3/TRBV12-4
TGTGCCATCAAGCAGACAAGGACCACAGATACGCAGTATTTT,CAIKQTRTTDTQYF,TRBJ2-3,.,many,TRBV10-3
TGTGCCAGCAGCAGTTCCCGGGAAACCTACGAGCAGTACTTC,CASSSSRETYEQYF,TRBJ2-7,.,few,TRBV5-6
TGTGCCAGCAGTTCAAGGGAGGGGAACTATGGCTACACCTTC,CASSSREGNYGYTF,TRBJ1-2,.,.,TRBV7-8
TGCAGTGCTAGGCCCCTAGCGGGGAGAGATGAGCAGTTCTTC,CSARPLAGRDEQFF,TRBJ2-1,TRBD2,many,TRBV20-1
TGTGCCAGTAGGGCAACGAACGTGCCGGGTCAGCCCCAGCATTTT,CASRATNVPGQPQHF,TRBJ1-5,.,.,TRBV19
TGTGCCAGCAGCTTACCGGGACAGGGTCTAAGTGAGCAGTTCTTC,CASSLPGQGLSEQFF,TRBJ2-1,TRBD1,few,TRBV7-2
TGTGCCAGCAGCTGGTCTTTGGCTAATGAAAAACTGTTTTTT,CASSWSLANEKLFF,TRBJ1-4,.,few,TRBV7-8
TGCGCCAGCAGCCAAGCGGGGCACAGTCGCACAGATACGCAGTATTTT,CASSQAGHSRTDTQYF,TRBJ2-3,.,few,TRBV4-3
TGTGCCAGCAGCCTAGGACTAGAGAATGAGCAGTTCTTC,CASSLGLENEQFF,TRBJ2-1,TRBD2,many,TRBV6-2/TRBV6-3
TGTGCCAGCTCACCATGGCGGGGCCAAGAGACCCAGTACTTC,CASSPWRGQETQYF,TRBJ2-5,.,.,TRBV18
TGTGCCAGCGAGGAGCGTTTGTCCAAAAACATTCAGTACTTC,CASEERLSKNIQYF,TRBJ2-4,.,.,TRBV6-2/TRBV6-3
TGCGCCAGCAGCTTCGGGGAATTCTCCTACAATGAGCAGTTCTTC,CASSFGEFSYNEQFF,TRBJ2-1,.,many,TRBV5-1
TGTGCCAGCAGTTCGACAGGGAAAGGCTACACCTTC,CASSSTGKGYTF,TRBJ1-2,TRBD1,many,TRBV12-3/TRBV12-4